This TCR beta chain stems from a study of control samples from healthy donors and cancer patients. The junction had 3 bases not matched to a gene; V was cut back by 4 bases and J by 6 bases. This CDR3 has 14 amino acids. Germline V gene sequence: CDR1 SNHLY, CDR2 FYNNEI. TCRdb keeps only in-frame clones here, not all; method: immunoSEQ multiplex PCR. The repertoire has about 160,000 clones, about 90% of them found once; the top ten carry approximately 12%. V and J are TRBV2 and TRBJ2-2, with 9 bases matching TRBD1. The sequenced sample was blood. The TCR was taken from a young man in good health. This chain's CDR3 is CASSGQGGPGELFF. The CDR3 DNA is TGTGCCAGCAGTGGACAGGGGGGACCCGGGGAGCTGTTTTTT.